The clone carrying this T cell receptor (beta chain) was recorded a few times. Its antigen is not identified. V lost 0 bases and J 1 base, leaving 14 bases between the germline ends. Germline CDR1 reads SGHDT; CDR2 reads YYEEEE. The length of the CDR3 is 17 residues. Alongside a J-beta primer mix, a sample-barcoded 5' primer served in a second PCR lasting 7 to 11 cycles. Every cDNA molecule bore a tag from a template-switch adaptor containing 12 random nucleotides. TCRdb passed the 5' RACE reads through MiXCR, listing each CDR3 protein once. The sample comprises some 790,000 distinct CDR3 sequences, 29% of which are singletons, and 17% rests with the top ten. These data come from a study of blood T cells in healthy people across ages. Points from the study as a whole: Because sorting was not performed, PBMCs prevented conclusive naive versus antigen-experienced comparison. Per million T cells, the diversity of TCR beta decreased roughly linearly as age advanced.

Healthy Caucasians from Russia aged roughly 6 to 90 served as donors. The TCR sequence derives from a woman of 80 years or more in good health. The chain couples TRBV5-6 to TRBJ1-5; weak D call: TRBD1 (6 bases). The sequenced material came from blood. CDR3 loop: CASSLAAGGLSNQPQHF. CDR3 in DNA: TGTGCCAGCAGCTTGGCTGCGGGGGGGCTGAGCAATCAGCCCCAGCATTTT.